Given below is one T cell receptor (beta chain) in context. Methods used by the authors: The assay estimated nucleated cells by amplifying reference gene primers. TCRdb's copy holds only in-frame clones and misses some; the assay was immunoSEQ multiplex PCR. V, J and clone size are taken as reported in that table, and D and trimming were inferred from the DNA itself. This sample has about 140,000 clones; approximately 80% occur once, and the top ten carry 8.8%. These data come from a study of blood T cell repertoires in COVID-19. Study in general: Nucleic acid was either cDNA or gDNA, and it came from T cells, B-cell-depleted T cells, or PBMCs.

The CDR3 runs to 15 residues. V was cut by 4 bases and J by 0 bases, with 9 bases left in between. The germline V gene has CDR1 ENHRY and CDR2 SYGVKD. The rearrangement joins TRBV10-3 to TRBJ1-4; a possible D gene is TRBD1 (6 bases). Sequencing was performed on peripheral blood. This clonotype originated in a woman aged 80 or older in a cohort sampled during active or convalescent COVID-19. CDR3 residues: CAISGGPATNEKLFF. The CDR3 DNA reads TGTGCCATCAGTGGGGGGCCTGCAACTAATGAAAAACTGTTTTTT.